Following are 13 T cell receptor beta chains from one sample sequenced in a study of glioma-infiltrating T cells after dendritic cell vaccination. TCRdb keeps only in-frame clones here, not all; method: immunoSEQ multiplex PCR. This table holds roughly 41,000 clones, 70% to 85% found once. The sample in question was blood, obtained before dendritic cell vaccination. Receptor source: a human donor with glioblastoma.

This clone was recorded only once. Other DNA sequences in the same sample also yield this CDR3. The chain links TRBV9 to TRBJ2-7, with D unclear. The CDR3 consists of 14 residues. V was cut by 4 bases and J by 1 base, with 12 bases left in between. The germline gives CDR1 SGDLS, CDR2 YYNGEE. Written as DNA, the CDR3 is TGTGCCAGCAGCCCATCAACAGCTTCCTACGAGCAGTACTTC. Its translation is CASSPSTASYEQYF.

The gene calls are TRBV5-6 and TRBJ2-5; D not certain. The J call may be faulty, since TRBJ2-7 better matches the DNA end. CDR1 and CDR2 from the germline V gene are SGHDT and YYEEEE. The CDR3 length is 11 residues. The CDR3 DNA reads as TGTGCCAGCAGCTCAATGGGCGAGCAGTACTTC. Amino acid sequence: CASSSMGEQYF.

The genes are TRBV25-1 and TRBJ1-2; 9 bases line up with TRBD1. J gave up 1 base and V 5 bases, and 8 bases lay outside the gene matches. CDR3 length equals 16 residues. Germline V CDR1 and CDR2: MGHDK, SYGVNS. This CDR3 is CASSTTGTGNNYGYTF. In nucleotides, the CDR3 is TGTGCCAGCAGTACCACCGGGACAGGGAATAACTATGGCTACACCTTC.

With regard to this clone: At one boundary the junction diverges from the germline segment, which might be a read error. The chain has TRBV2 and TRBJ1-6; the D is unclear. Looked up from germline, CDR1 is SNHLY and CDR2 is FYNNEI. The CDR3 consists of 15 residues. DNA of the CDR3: TGTACCAGCAGGACGGAATCTAGACTCGGTTCACCCCTCCACTTT. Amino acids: CTSRTESRLGSPLHF.

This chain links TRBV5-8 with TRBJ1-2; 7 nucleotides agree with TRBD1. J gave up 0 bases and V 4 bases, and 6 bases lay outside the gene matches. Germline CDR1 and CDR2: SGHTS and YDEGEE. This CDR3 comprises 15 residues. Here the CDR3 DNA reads TGTGCCAGCAGCCAAGGTCAGGGGGCTAACTATGGCTACACCTTC. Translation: CASSQGQGANYGYTF.

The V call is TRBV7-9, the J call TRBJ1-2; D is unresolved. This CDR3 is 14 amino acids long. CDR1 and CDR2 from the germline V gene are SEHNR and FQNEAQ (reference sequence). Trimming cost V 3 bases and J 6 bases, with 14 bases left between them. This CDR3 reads CASSLVVEEDGYTF. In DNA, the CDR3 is TGTGCCAGCAGCTTGGTTGTAGAGGAGGATGGCTACACCTTC.

The CDR3 loop reads CASSSPGTGGKSGNTIYF. The CDR3 DNA reads TGTGCCAGCAGTTCCCCCGGGACAGGGGGCAAGTCTGGAAACACCATATATTTT. The V gene is TRBV28, the J gene TRBJ1-3; 12 bases fit TRBD1. Germline CDR1 MDHEN, CDR2 SYDVKM. The CDR3 has 18 amino acids. The V gene end was trimmed by 4 bases and the J gene end by 1 base; junction bases not matched to a gene: 8.

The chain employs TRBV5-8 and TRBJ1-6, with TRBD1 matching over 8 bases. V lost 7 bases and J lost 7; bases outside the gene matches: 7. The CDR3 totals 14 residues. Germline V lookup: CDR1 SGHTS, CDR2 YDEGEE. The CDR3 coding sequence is TGTGCCAGCCGGAAACAGGGGGAGAATTCACCCCTCCACTTT. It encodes CASRKQGENSPLHF.

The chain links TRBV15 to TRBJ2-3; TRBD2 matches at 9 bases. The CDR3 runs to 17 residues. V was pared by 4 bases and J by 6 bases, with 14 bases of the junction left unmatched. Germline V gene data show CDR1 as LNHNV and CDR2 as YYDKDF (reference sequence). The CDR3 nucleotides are TGTGCCACCAGCAACTTTCTTGGCGGGGGGGTTCATGATACGCAGTATTTT. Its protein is CATSNFLGGGVHDTQYF.

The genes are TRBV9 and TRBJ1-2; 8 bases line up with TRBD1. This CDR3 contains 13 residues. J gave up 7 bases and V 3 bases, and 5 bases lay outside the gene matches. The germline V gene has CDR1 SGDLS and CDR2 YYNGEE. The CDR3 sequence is CASSARQGSGYTF. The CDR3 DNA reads TGTGCCAGCAGCGCCCGACAGGGGAGTGGCTACACCTTC.

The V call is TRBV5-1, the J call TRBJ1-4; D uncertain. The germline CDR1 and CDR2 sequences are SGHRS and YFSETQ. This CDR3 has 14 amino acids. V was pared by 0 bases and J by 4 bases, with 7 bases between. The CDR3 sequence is CASSLERGNEKLFF. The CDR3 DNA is TGCGCCAGCAGCTTGGAACGGGGTAATGAAAAACTGTTTTTT.

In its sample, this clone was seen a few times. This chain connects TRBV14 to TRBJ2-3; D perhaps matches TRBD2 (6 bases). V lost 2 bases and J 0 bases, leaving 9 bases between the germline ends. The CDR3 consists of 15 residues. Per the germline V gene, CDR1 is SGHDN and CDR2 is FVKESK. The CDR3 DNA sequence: TGTGCCAGCAGCCAACAACTAGCTAGCACAGATACGCAGTATTTT. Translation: CASSQQLASTDTQYF.

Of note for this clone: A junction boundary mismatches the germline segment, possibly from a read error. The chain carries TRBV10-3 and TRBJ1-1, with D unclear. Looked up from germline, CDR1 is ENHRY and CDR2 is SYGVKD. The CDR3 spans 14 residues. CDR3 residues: CAIMKDGMNPEAFF. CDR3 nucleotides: TGTGCCATCATGAAGGACGGGATGAACCCTGAAGCTTTCTTT.